This section outlines one T cell receptor beta chain sequence together with its context. The V gene lost 4 bases and the J gene lost 0 bases, with 6 bases spanning the gap. CDR1 is LGHDT, CDR2 YNNKEL, per germline (reference sequence). CDR3 length: 14 amino acids. This entry is derived from a study of blood T cell repertoires in COVID-19. Study as a whole: The United States, Italy and Spain were the sources of the acute and convalescent COVID-19 samples. The cDNA or gDNA used as material had been derived from T cells, B-cell-depleted T cells, or PBMCs.

The method was immunoSEQ multiplex PCR; TCRdb's version includes in-frame clones alone and lacks a portion of them. The sample contains hundreds of thousands of clones, roughly 88% of which appear only once. Cohort placement rested on clinical history that participants reported themselves. This sequence was found in a woman aged 40 to 50 with acute COVID-19. This rearrangement joins TRBV3-1 (or the pseudogene TRBV3-2) to TRBJ1-4; D perhaps matches TRBD1 (5 bases). Material for sequencing was PBMCs or T cells enriched from blood (not recorded which). The CDR3 here is CASSRQSTNEKLFF. As DNA, the CDR3 is TGTGCCAGCAGCCGACAGTCAACTAATGAAAAACTGTTTTTT.